This entry lists 26 T cell receptor beta chains sequenced from one sample in a study of T cells in Graves' hyperthyroidism and ophthalmopathy. The source material, RNA transcripts, was used to amplify TCR beta CDR3 regions. First-round RT-PCR with HTBI primers amplified the TCR CDR3 region. One entry per CDR3 protein results from TCRdb running MiXCR on the multiplex PCR reads. The table records approximately 400,000 distinct CDR3 sequences, about 15% of them present only once. Sequencing was performed on blood. All receptors derive from a woman aged 55-69 years with Graves' hyperthyroidism.

This clonotype has a handful of counts. This chain uses TRBV15 with TRBJ2-3; 9 nucleotides line up with TRBD1. CDR3 length equals 15 residues. Looked up from germline, CDR1 is LNHNV and CDR2 is YYDKDF (reference sequence). V was clipped by 2 bases and J by 4 bases; unmatched bases: 4. The CDR3 DNA sequence: TGTGCCACCAGCAGATCCCGACAGGGGGCAGATACGCAGTATTTT. Its translation: CATSRSRQGADTQYF.

This clonotype was counted only a few times. This chain uses TRBV6-6 with TRBJ1-3, with no clear D. The CDR3 is 16 residues long. Germline V CDR1 and CDR2: MNHNY, SVGAGI (reference sequence). V was cut by 0 bases and J by 7 bases, with 16 bases left in between. CDR3 region: CASSYSGAPTVNTIYF. The CDR3 nucleotides read TGTGCCAGCAGTTACTCGGGAGCTCCTACGGTGAACACCATATATTTT.

As regards this clonotype: Possible read error: a much larger clone is one base away. This chain joins TRBV7-2 and TRBJ2-5, with D possibly being TRBD1 (6 bases). V was trimmed by 1 base and J by 5 bases, leaving 11 bases between them. This CDR3 contains 14 residues. In germline, CDR1 is SGHTA, CDR2 FQGNSA. The CDR3 DNA reads as TGTGCCAGCAGCTTAGAACAGGGCCGGGAGACCCAGTACTTC. The encoded protein is CASSLEQGRETQYF.

The V call is TRBV27, the J call TRBJ2-7, with D hard to call. V lost 7 bases and J 5 bases, leaving 9 bases between the germline ends. Germline CDR1 MNHEY, CDR2 SMNVEV (reference sequence). This CDR3 region has 11 residues. The DNA for the CDR3 is TGTGCCAGCATGGGCCCGCACGAGCAGTACTTC. Translating gives CASMGPHEQYF.

This clonotype was counted many times. This sequence joins TRBV9 and TRBJ2-3, with 11 bases aligning to TRBD2. This CDR3 is built from 16 residues. Trimming removed 4 bases from V and 3 bases from J; junction bases left unmatched: 7. The germline CDR1 and CDR2 sequences are SGDLS and YYNGEE. The CDR3 loop reads CASSTSGLAATDTQYF. CDR3 DNA sequence: TGTGCCAGCAGCACGTCGGGACTAGCGGCAACAGATACGCAGTATTTT.

This clonotype has only a few counts. V usage is TRBV27 and J usage is TRBJ1-5, with TRBD1 matching over 9 bases. The CDR3 contains 15 residues. V shed 2 bases and J 5 bases; nucleotides not matched to a gene: 4. Germline CDR1 is MNHEY and CDR2 is SMNVEV (reference sequence). The CDR3 here is CASSLRGQGYQPQHF. In DNA form, the CDR3 reads TGTGCCAGCAGTTTAAGGGGACAGGGATATCAGCCCCAGCATTTT.

With regard to this clonotype: A much larger clone lies one base from this, so it may be a read error. The CDR3 coding sequence is TGTGCCACCGGATCTTGGAACGAGCAGTACTTC. This codes for CATGSWNEQYF. J is TRBJ2-7 and V is TRBV15; D not resolved. V lost 8 bases and J lost 5, with 10 bases in between. Germline lookup yields CDR1 LNHNV and CDR2 YYDKDF (reference sequence). This CDR3 comprises 11 residues.

In its sample, this clonotype was seen a few times. The gene calls are TRBV27 and TRBJ2-7, with 10 bases matching TRBD1. Germline trimming cut 4 bases from V and 6 bases from J; bases unmatched to any gene: 9. The CDR3 length is 15 residues. CDR1 and CDR2 from the germline V gene are MNHEY and SMNVEV (reference sequence). The CDR3 nucleotides are TGTGCCAGCAGTTCTCCCGGGACAGGGGTAGGCGAGCAGTACTTC. Its protein product is CASSSPGTGVGEQYF.

The genes are TRBV9 and TRBJ2-7; 10 positions match TRBD2. Germline V lookup: CDR1 SGDLS, CDR2 YYNGEE. The CDR3 loop spans 15 amino acids. With 2 bases clipped from V and 3 bases from J, the junction kept 5 bases outside the gene matches. CDR3 sequence: CASSVAGTSDYEQYF. The CDR3, as DNA: TGTGCCAGCAGCGTCGCCGGGACTAGCGACTACGAGCAGTACTTC. Looking up the rest from reference TRBV9 and TRBJ2-7 gives the full variable domain: DSGVTQTPKHLITATGQRVTLRCSPRSGDLSVYWYQQSLDQGLQFLIQYYNGEERAKGNILERFSAQQFPDLHSELNLSSLELGDSALYFCASSVAGTSDYEQYFGPGTRLTVT.

The V and J genes are TRBV11-2 and TRBJ2-3; 13 bases are a match to TRBD2. CDR1 is SGHAT and CDR2 is FQNNGV in the germline V gene. The CDR3 loop spans 17 amino acids. Unmatched junction bases numbered 6, after V lost 0 bases and J lost 6 bases. The CDR3 DNA reads as TGTGCCAGCAGCTTAGAGCCCGGGACTAGCGGGACGGATACGCAGTATTTT. It yields the protein CASSLEPGTSGTDTQYF.

Many counts were recorded for this clonotype. The J gene is TRBJ2-7, the V gene TRBV5-1; TRBD1 agrees at 7 bases. The CDR3 sequence is 14 residues long. V lost 2 bases, J lost 2 bases, and 4 bases stayed unmatched. CDR1 SGHRS and CDR2 YFSETQ come from the germline V gene. The CDR3 is CASSFPGGPYEQYF. CDR3 bases: TGCGCCAGCAGCTTCCCAGGGGGTCCCTACGAGCAGTACTTC.

There are many counts of this clonotype. CDR3: CASSLSKTNTEAFF. CDR3 DNA sequence: TGTGCCAGCAGCTTAAGCAAAACGAACACTGAAGCTTTCTTT. The chain joins TRBV7-9 to TRBJ1-1; D is unclear. Trimming pared 2 bases from V and 1 base from J, leaving 8 bases between. Germline CDR1 reads SEHNR; CDR2 reads FQNEAQ (reference sequence). There are 14 residues in the CDR3.

There are a few counts of this clonotype. The chain has TRBV12-3 or TRBV12-4 and TRBJ2-7, with 9 bases identical to TRBD2. V shed 6 bases, J shed 4 bases, and the junction held 7 bases outside the gene matches. CDR3 length: 14 residues. The CDR3 DNA sequence: TGTGCCAGCAGGTGGCGGGAGGGTAGGTACGAGCAGTACTTC. Residues: CASRWREGRYEQYF.

This clonotype was found many times. The chain recombines TRBV10-3 with TRBJ1-5; D is unclear. This CDR3 is 12 amino acids long. CDR1 is ENHRY and CDR2 is SYGVKD in the germline V gene. With 10 bases removed from V and 0 bases from J, the gap between germline ends came to 7 bases. The CDR3, as DNA: TGTGCCACGAGTCATAGCAATCAGCCCCAGCATTTT. Translation: CATSHSNQPQHF.

At least ten counts were recorded for this clonotype. The V call is TRBV10-3, the J call TRBJ1-1, with 7 nucleotides matching TRBD1. Germline V gene lookup returns CDR1 ENHRY and CDR2 SYGVKD. CDR3 length: 16 amino acids. This chain's CDR3 is CAHQEQLKGAGTEAFF. Written as DNA, the CDR3 is TGTGCTCACCAGGAACAACTGAAGGGGGCTGGTACTGAAGCTTTCTTT.

This clonotype appeared many times. The chain has TRBV7-2 and TRBJ2-1; a weak D match, TRBD2 (6 bases). Germline V gene data show CDR1 as SGHTA and CDR2 as FQGNSA. The CDR3 length is 16 residues. V shed 4 bases and J shed 3 bases, with 16 bases lying between them. In nucleotides, the CDR3 is TGTGCCAGCAGCTCCTTGGGAGGTTCAGGCTACAATGAGCAGTTCTTC. Residues: CASSSLGGSGYNEQFF.

This clonotype was counted only a few times. This chain connects TRBV5-1 to TRBJ2-1; unclear D gene. The V end lost 1 base, the J end lost 9 bases, and 11 bases lay between the germline ends. CDR1 and CDR2 (germline): SGHRS, YFSETQ. This CDR3 comprises 13 residues. This CDR3 is CASSLNLRTEQFF. CDR3 nucleotide sequence: TGCGCCAGCAGCTTGAATTTGCGGACTGAGCAGTTCTTC.

Ten or more counts support this clonotype. CDR3 nucleotide sequence: TGTGCCAGCATCCCTAGCCTAGCGGGAGCGGACGAGCAGTACTTC. Its protein is CASIPSLAGADEQYF. The rearrangement joins TRBV28 to TRBJ2-7; 10 nucleotides agree with TRBD2. Germline assignment: CDR1 MDHEN and CDR2 SYDVKM. The CDR3 spans 15 residues. The V and J ends lost 7 bases and 5 bases, in that order; junction bases with no gene match: 11.

In the case of this clonotype: A much larger clone lies a single base off, so this may be a read error. The chain uses TRBV2 and TRBJ1-5, with D tentatively TRBD1 (5 bases). In germline, CDR1 is SNHLY, CDR2 FYNNEI. The CDR3 runs 14 residues. As DNA, the CDR3 is TGTACCAGCAGTGGTGGAGGGGCCTATCAGCCCCAGCATTTT. Its translation is CTSSGGGAYQPQHF.

The chain uses TRBV6-5 and TRBJ1-1, with 12 nucleotides matching TRBD1. In germline, CDR1 is MNHEY, CDR2 SVGAGI. The length of the CDR3 is 16 residues. The J segment lost 0 bases and the V segment lost 2 bases, leaving 1 base of the junction unmatched. In DNA, the CDR3 is TGTGCCAGCAGTTACGGGACAGGGGGCGTGAACACTGAAGCTTTCTTT. Residues: CASSYGTGGVNTEAFF.

In this sample, this clonotype turned up many times. This chain links TRBV7-2 with TRBJ2-7; D gene unclear. Germline CDR1 is SGHTA and CDR2 is FQGNSA. With 5 bases removed from V and 6 bases from J, the gap between germline ends came to 14 bases. This CDR3 is built from 13 residues. CDR3 sequence (DNA): TGTGCCAGCAGCCCCCGGATGGCCTCCGAGCAGTACTTC. Its translation: CASSPRMASEQYF. Full variable domain (remainder filled in from reference TRBV7-2 and TRBJ2-7): GAGVSQSPSNKVTEKGKDVELRCDPISGHTALYWYRQSLGQGLEFLIYFQGNSAPDKSGLPSDRFSAERTGGSVSTLTIQRTQQEDSAVYLCASSPRMASEQYFGPGTRLTVT.

This clonotype was counted at least ten times. This chain connects TRBV5-1 to TRBJ2-2; TRBD2 agrees at 13 bases. The CDR3 is made up of 16 amino acids. Unmatched junction bases numbered 2, after V lost 1 base and J lost 5 bases. CDR1 and CDR2 from the germline V gene are SGHRS and YFSETQ. CDR3 DNA: TGCGCCAGCAGCTTGCCACTAGCGGGAGGGACCGGGGAGCTGTTTTTT. This codes for CASSLPLAGGTGELFF.

Ten or more counts support this clonotype. The chain is built from TRBV10-3 and TRBJ2-5; the match to TRBD1 covers 10 bases. Trimming at V came to 6 bases and at J to 2 bases, leaving 0 bases not matched to a gene. Germline CDR1 reads ENHRY; CDR2 reads SYGVKD. The CDR3 consists of 13 residues. The CDR3 DNA follows: TGTGCCATCAGGGGACAGGGGCAAGAGACCCAGTACTTC. Its protein is CAIRGQGQETQYF.

This clonotype was recorded at least ten times. The CDR3: CASSRRRDAGELFF. For the CDR3, the DNA is TGTGCCAGCAGCCGGAGGAGGGACGCCGGGGAGCTGTTTTTT. This rearrangement joins TRBV11-3 to TRBJ2-2, with D possibly TRBD2 on 6 matching bases. CDR3 length: 14 residues. The germline gives CDR1 SGHNT, CDR2 YENEEA. Trimming pared 5 bases from V and 6 bases from J, leaving 13 bases between.

This clonotype was picked up many times. The chain carries TRBV25-1 and TRBJ1-1; TRBD1 matches at 9 bases. The CDR3 loop spans 14 amino acids. The trim removed 6 bases at V and 5 bases at J, leaving 7 bases unmatched. Germline CDR1 is MGHDK and CDR2 is SYGVNS. The CDR3 sequence is CASRLDRGRTEAFF. CDR3 DNA: TGTGCCAGCAGGCTCGACAGGGGGAGAACTGAAGCTTTCTTT. The full variable domain, completed using reference TRBV25-1 and TRBJ1-1, is EADIYQTPRYLVIGTGKKITLECSQTMGHDKMYWYQQDPGMELHLIHYSYGVNSTEKGDLSSESTVSRIRTEHFPLTLESARPSHTSQYLCASRLDRGRTEAFFGQGTRLTVV.

This clonotype was detected ten times or more. V gene TRBV5-1 combines with J gene TRBJ2-3, with TRBD1 matching 8 bases. CDR1 is SGHRS and CDR2 is YFSETQ in the germline V gene. The CDR3 has 15 amino acids. V shed 3 bases and J 0 bases; nucleotides not matched to a gene: 3. The DNA for the CDR3 is TGCGCCAGCAGCTCCGGACAGGGTAGCACAGATACGCAGTATTTT. Protein: CASSSGQGSTDTQYF.